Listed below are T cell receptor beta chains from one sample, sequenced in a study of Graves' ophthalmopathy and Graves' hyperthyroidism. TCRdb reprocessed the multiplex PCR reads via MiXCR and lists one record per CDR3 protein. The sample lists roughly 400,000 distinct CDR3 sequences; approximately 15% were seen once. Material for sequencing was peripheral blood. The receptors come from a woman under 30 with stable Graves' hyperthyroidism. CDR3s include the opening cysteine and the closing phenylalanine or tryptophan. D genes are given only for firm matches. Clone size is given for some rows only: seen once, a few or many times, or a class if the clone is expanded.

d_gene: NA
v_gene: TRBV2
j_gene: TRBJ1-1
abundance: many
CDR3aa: CASSYAQGNTEAFF
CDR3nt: TGTGCCAGCAGTTACGCACAGGGGAACACTGAAGCTTTCTTT

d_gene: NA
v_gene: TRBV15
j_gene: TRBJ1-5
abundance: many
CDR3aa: CATSRDNQPQHF
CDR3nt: TGTGCCACCAGCAGAGACAATCAGCCCCAGCATTTT

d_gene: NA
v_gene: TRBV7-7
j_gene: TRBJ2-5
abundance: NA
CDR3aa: CASSLGGGVQETQYF
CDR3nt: TGTGCTAGCAGCTTAGGGGGCGGGGTCCAAGAGACCCAGTACTTC

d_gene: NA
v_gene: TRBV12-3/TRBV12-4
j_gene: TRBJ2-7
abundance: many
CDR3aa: CASSGRDTEPYEQYF
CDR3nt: TGTGCCAGCAGTGGCCGGGACACCGAGCCCTACGAGCAGTACTTC

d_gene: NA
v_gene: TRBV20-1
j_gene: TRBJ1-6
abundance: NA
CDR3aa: CSARDRGQPYSSPLHF
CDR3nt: TGCAGTGCTAGAGATAGGGGACAACCTTATAGTTCACCCCTCCACTTT

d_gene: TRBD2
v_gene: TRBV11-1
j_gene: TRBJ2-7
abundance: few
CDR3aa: CASSLTGGRLAGAIEEQYF
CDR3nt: TGTGCCAGCAGCCTAACCGGGGGACGACTAGCGGGGGCAATAGAGGAGCAGTACTTC

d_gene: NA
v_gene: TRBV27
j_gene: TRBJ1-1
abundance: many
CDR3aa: CASSWVKGGTEAFF
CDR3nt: TGTGCCAGCAGTTGGGTTAAGGGGGGGACTGAAGCTTTCTTT

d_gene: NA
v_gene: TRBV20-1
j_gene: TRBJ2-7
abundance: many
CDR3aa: CSARDRWTSEQYF
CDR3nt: TGCAGTGCTAGAGATAGATGGACATCCGAGCAGTACTTC

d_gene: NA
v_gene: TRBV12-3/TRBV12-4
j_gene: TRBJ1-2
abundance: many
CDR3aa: CASRNTYGYTF
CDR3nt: TGTGCCAGCAGGAATACATATGGCTACACCTTC

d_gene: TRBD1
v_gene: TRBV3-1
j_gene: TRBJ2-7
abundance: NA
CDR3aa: CASRRTGESEQYF
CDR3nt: TGTGCCAGCAGAAGGACAGGGGAGAGCGAGCAGTACTTC

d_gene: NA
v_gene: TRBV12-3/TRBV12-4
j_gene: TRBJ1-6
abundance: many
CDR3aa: CASSGQGGPNSPLHF
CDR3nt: TGTGCCAGCAGCGGGCAGGGAGGACCCAATTCACCCCTCCACTTT

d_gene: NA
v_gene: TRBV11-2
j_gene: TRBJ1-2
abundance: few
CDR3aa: CASSSTGDEGYTF
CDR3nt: TGTGCCAGCAGCTCGACCGGGGACGAGGGCTACACCTTC

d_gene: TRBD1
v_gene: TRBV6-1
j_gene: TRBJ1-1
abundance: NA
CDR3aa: CASRARTGVNTEAFF
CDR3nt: TGTGCCAGCAGAGCGAGGACAGGGGTGAACACTGAAGCTTTCTTT

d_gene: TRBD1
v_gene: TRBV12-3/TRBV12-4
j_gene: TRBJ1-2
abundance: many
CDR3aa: CASSSGGQGAYYTF
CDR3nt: TGTGCCAGCAGTTCTGGGGGGCAGGGGGCTTACTACACCTTC

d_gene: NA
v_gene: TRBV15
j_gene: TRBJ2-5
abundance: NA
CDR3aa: CATSSPLDTQYF
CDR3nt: TGTGCCACCAGCAGCCCCCTCGACACCCAGTACTTC

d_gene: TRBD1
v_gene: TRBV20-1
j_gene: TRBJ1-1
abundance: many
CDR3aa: CSARRRINRGNALNTEAFF
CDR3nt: TGCAGTGCTAGACGGAGGATAAACAGGGGGAACGCCTTGAACACTGAAGCTTTCTTT

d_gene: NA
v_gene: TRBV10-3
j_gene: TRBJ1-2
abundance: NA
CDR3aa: CAISEFWDGYTF
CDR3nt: TGTGCCATCAGTGAGTTCTGGGATGGCTACACCTTC

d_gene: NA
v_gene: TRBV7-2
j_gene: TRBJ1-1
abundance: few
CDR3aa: CASSLGGLRSTEAFF
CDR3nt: TGTGCCAGCAGCTTAGGCGGGCTAAGGTCCACTGAAGCTTTCTTT

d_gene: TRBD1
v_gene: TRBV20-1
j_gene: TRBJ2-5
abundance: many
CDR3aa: CSARGQGWVETQYF
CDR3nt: TGCAGTGCTAGAGGACAGGGCTGGGTAGAGACCCAGTACTTC

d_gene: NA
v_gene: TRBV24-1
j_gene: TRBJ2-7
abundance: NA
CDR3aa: CATINPTQGYEQYF
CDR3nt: TGTGCCACCATCAACCCGACACAGGGCTACGAGCAGTACTTC

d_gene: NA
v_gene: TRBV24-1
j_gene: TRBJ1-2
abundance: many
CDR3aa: CATSETGHYGYTF
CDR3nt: TGTGCCACCAGTGAAACCGGACACTATGGCTACACCTTC

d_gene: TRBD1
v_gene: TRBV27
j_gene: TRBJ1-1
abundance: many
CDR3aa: CASGQGGYRGRGTEAFF
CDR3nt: TGTGCCAGCGGTCAGGGGGGTTACAGGGGGCGAGGCACTGAAGCTTTCTTT